This T cell receptor (beta chain) appears in the sequencing data of a study of beta chain features in type 1 diabetes. Study information: Cell yields, age and gender were similar between patients and healthy donors.

This clone has a handful of counts. Its antigen is not known. Germline-derived CDR1 and CDR2 are MGHRA and YSYEKL. Deletions cut 1 base from V and 8 bases from J, with 5 bases between. The CDR3 loop spans 12 amino acids. Investigators reverse transcribed all isolated RNA, so they sequenced expressed TCRB transcripts. Measured with immunoSEQ multiplex PCR; TCRdb has only the in-frame clones, and not every one. The sample has approximately 100,000 clones, approximately 39% seen once. Sorting of CD4+ naive, central memory, regulatory and stem cell-like memory cells was performed via CD45RO/CCR7/CD25/CD127/CD95/CD27. Study-wide points: High-TCR-expressing cells could be over-represented by cDNA sequencing. Moderate yet significant TCRB CDR3 shortening was seen in Type 1 diabetes patients in all four CD4+ subsets.

The sequencing input was stem cell memory CD4+ T cells from blood. The J gene is TRBJ2-2, the V gene TRBV4-1; D remains unclear. This TCR came from a woman younger than 35 in good health. CDR3 residues: CASSQVRGELFF. The CDR3 bases are TGCGCCAGCAGCCAAGTTCGGGGGGAGCTGTTTTTT.